This note documents a single T cell receptor (beta chain) sequence. The repertoire was sequenced with immunoSEQ multiplex PCR; TCRdb's copy has only in-frame clones and lacks some. The sample yields about 430,000 clones, approximately 92% seen once. This specimen belongs to a study of blood T cell repertoires in COVID-19. Study details: The origin of the acute and convalescent COVID-19 samples was the United States, Italy and Spain.

Cohorts were based on clinical histories the participants reported. This CDR3 has 15 residues. Germline V gives CDR1 LNHDA, CDR2 SQIVND (reference sequence). V lost 6 bases and J 1 base, leaving 12 bases between the germline ends. The clonotype originates from a man aged 30-40 years who had recovered from COVID-19. Sample: PBMCs or T cells enriched from blood (not recorded which). The gene calls are TRBV19 and TRBJ2-2, with D maybe TRBD2 (6 bases). Here the CDR3 DNA reads TGTGCCAGTAGGAGTGCGGGAAAGAACACCGGGGAGCTGTTTTTT. It is translated as CASRSAGKNTGELFF.